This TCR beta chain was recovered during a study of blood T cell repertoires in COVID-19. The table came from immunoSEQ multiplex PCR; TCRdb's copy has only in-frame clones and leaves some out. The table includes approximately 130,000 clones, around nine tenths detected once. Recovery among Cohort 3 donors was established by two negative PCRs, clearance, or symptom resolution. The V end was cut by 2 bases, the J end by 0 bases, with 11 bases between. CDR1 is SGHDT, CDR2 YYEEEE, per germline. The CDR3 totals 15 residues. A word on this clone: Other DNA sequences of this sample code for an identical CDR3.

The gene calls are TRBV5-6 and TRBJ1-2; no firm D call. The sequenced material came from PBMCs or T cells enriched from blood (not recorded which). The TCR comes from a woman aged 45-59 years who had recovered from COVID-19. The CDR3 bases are TGTGCCAGCAGCTTCGGTGGGAGGCCTAACTATGGCTACACCTTC. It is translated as CASSFGGRPNYGYTF.